Sequencing of this T cell receptor beta chain was carried out in a study of T cells in Graves' hyperthyroidism and ophthalmopathy. General study findings and limits: Blood also held most thyroid clonotypes expanded beyond 0.001.

Germline V gene lookup returns CDR1 DFQATT and CDR2 SNEGSKA (reference sequence). With 7 bases removed from V and 1 base from J, the gap between germline ends came to 16 bases. The CDR3 runs to 14 residues. As regards this clonotype: The antigen is unknown.

RNA transcripts gave rise to amplified TCR beta CDR3 regions. Researchers ran a first-round RT-PCR on the TCR CDR3 using the HTBI primer set. In TCRdb, the multiplex PCR reads were re-called with MiXCR into one record per CDR3 protein. The sample holds 660,000 or so distinct CDR3 sequences; 45% are singletons and the top ten take less than 9%. Criteria for exclusion of patients were uncontrolled infection, other autoimmune disease, pregnancy or lactation. Together with thyroid ultrasound, orbital computed tomography, serum thyroxine and TRAb, clinical symptoms were used for diagnoses. The source is an adult man with Graves' disease, either hyperthyroidism or ophthalmopathy (not recorded which). The chain employs TRBV20-1 and TRBJ1-1; tentative D call: TRBD1 (6 bases). Sample: peripheral blood or thyroid tissue (not recorded which). CDR3 protein: CSVGRTAGNTEAFF. Written as DNA, the CDR3 is TGCAGTGTAGGGAGGACAGCCGGGAACACTGAAGCTTTCTTT.